This is a list of T cell receptor beta chains from one sample in a study of shared clonotypes between healthy human individuals. Sequencing used immunoSEQ multiplex PCR; TCRdb keeps in-frame clones, though not all of them. The sample lists 2,500,000 or so clones, roughly 93% occurring once. The sequenced sample was naive CD4+ T cells from PBMCs. All receptors come from a man in his late teens or twenties in good health. Some clones in this sample may be carry-over from other donors' samples. Each CDR3 is given with its conserved first and last residue. D genes are given only for firm matches. Rows may omit the clone size; those that give it use once, few, many or a size class.

V gene: TRBV5-6
D gene: .
J gene: TRBJ2-4
clone size: .
CDR3 protein: CASSLQGLVAKNIQYF
CDR3 DNA: TGTGCCAGCAGTCTCCAGGGGCTAGTAGCCAAAAACATTCAGTACTTC

V gene: TRBV5-1
D gene: TRBD1
J gene: TRBJ1-1
clone size: .
CDR3 protein: CASSLRGLGTEAFF
CDR3 DNA: TGCGCCAGCAGCCTGAGGGGGCTCGGCACTGAAGCTTTCTTT

V gene: TRBV28
D gene: .
J gene: TRBJ2-7
clone size: .
CDR3 protein: CASSFRGPEYEQYF
CDR3 DNA: TGTGCCAGCAGTTTTCGGGGCCCAGAGTACGAGCAGTACTTC

V gene: TRBV30
D gene: .
J gene: TRBJ1-2
clone size: .
CDR3 protein: CAWSVLEGYGYTF
CDR3 DNA: TGTGCCTGGAGTGTACTGGAAGGGTATGGCTACACCTTC

V gene: TRBV4-2
D gene: TRBD1
J gene: TRBJ1-1
clone size: few
CDR3 protein: CASSPRTGLNTEAFF
CDR3 DNA: TGTGCCAGCAGCCCCCGGACAGGCTTGAACACTGAAGCTTTCTTT

V gene: TRBV6-1
D gene: TRBD1
J gene: TRBJ2-2
clone size: .
CDR3 protein: CASSEGYRGTGELFF
CDR3 DNA: TGTGCCAGCAGTGAAGGGTACAGGGGGACCGGGGAGCTGTTTTTT

V gene: TRBV2
D gene: TRBD2
J gene: TRBJ2-7
clone size: .
CDR3 protein: CASTKQPGRAYEQYF
CDR3 DNA: TGTGCCAGCACTAAGCAACCAGGGAGGGCCTACGAGCAGTACTTC

V gene: TRBV28
D gene: TRBD2
J gene: TRBJ2-1
clone size: .
CDR3 protein: CASSFSSGSFHEQFF
CDR3 DNA: TGTGCCAGCAGTTTTTCTAGCGGGAGCTTCCATGAGCAGTTCTTC

V gene: TRBV5-6
D gene: .
J gene: TRBJ1-1
clone size: .
CDR3 protein: CASSLPEGRAAFF
CDR3 DNA: TGTGCCAGCAGCCTACCTGAGGGGAGGGCAGCTTTCTTT

V gene: TRBV2
D gene: TRBD1
J gene: TRBJ2-1
clone size: .
CDR3 protein: CASRWDRGALEQFF
CDR3 DNA: TGTGCAAGCCGATGGGACAGGGGGGCCCTTGAGCAGTTCTTC

V gene: TRBV9
D gene: .
J gene: TRBJ2-7
clone size: .
CDR3 protein: CASSPRTETYEQYF
CDR3 DNA: TGTGCCAGCAGCCCAAGGACAGAAACCTACGAGCAGTACTTC

V gene: TRBV5-6
D gene: .
J gene: TRBJ2-3
clone size: .
CDR3 protein: CASSTGTSSTDTQYF
CDR3 DNA: TGTGCCAGCAGTACCGGGACATCTAGCACAGATACGCAGTATTTT

V gene: TRBV7-9
D gene: TRBD2
J gene: TRBJ2-7
clone size: .
CDR3 protein: CASSPRGLAGNEQYF
CDR3 DNA: TGTGCCAGCAGCCCCCGTGGTCTAGCGGGAAACGAGCAGTACTTC

V gene: TRBV27
D gene: .
J gene: TRBJ2-7
clone size: .
CDR3 protein: CASSLKVGYEQYF
CDR3 DNA: TGTGCCAGCAGTCTCAAGGTAGGCTACGAGCAGTACTTC

V gene: TRBV28
D gene: .
J gene: TRBJ2-2
clone size: .
CDR3 protein: CATATRRGEGRAGELFF
CDR3 DNA: TGTGCCACGGCAACAAGGAGGGGCGAGGGGCGGGCCGGGGAGCTGTTTTTT

V gene: TRBV28
D gene: .
J gene: TRBJ1-4
clone size: .
CDR3 protein: CASSPNKEKLFF
CDR3 DNA: TGTGCCAGCAGTCCAAATAAGGAAAAACTGTTTTTT

V gene: TRBV7-9
D gene: .
J gene: TRBJ1-4
clone size: .
CDR3 protein: CASSSTDRGEKLFF
CDR3 DNA: TGTGCCAGCAGCTCGACGGACCGGGGTGAAAAACTGTTTTTT

V gene: TRBV30
D gene: .
J gene: TRBJ1-1
clone size: few
CDR3 protein: CAWSAEGEAFF
CDR3 DNA: TGTGCCTGGAGCGCCGAGGGGGAAGCTTTCTTT

V gene: TRBV5-1
D gene: TRBD1
J gene: TRBJ2-7
clone size: .
CDR3 protein: CASSFGRDRGSYEQYF
CDR3 DNA: TGCGCCAGCAGCTTTGGCCGGGACAGGGGGTCCTACGAGCAGTACTTC

V gene: TRBV4-2
D gene: .
J gene: TRBJ2-1
clone size: .
CDR3 protein: CASSQGVSGNEQFF
CDR3 DNA: TGTGCCAGCAGCCAAGGTGTCTCCGGCAATGAGCAGTTCTTC

V gene: TRBV7-2
D gene: TRBD2
J gene: TRBJ2-7
clone size: once
CDR3 protein: CASTGTAGGGGQQYF
CDR3 DNA: TGTGCCAGCACCGGGACAGCGGGAGGGGGCGGGCAGCAGTACTTC

V gene: TRBV11-2
D gene: .
J gene: TRBJ2-3
clone size: .
CDR3 protein: CASSLVPYYGKTADTQYF
CDR3 DNA: TGTGCCAGCAGCTTAGTTCCTTATTACGGGAAGACGGCAGATACGCAGTATTTT

V gene: TRBV25-1
D gene: TRBD2
J gene: TRBJ2-5
clone size: .
CDR3 protein: CASSSPLGTSGKVETQYF
CDR3 DNA: TGTGCCAGCAGTTCCCCACTTGGGACTAGCGGGAAAGTGGAGACCCAGTACTTC

V gene: TRBV18
D gene: .
J gene: TRBJ1-4
clone size: .
CDR3 protein: CASSANSGRSKLFF
CDR3 DNA: TGTGCCAGCTCAGCCAATAGCGGACGGTCCAAACTGTTTTTT

V gene: TRBV2
D gene: .
J gene: TRBJ1-3
clone size: .
CDR3 protein: CASSEIFGNTIYF
CDR3 DNA: TGTGCCAGCAGTGAGATCTTTGGAAACACCATATATTTT

V gene: TRBV28
D gene: .
J gene: TRBJ2-1
clone size: .
CDR3 protein: CASLRRPNEQFF
CDR3 DNA: TGTGCCAGCTTGCGGCGTCCCAATGAGCAGTTCTTC

V gene: TRBV4-1
D gene: .
J gene: TRBJ1-2
clone size: .
CDR3 protein: CASSHPGGPYGYTF
CDR3 DNA: TGCGCCAGCAGCCACCCCGGGGGGCCCTATGGCTACACCTTC

V gene: TRBV28
D gene: TRBD2
J gene: TRBJ2-7
clone size: .
CDR3 protein: CASTDLGLAGGEQYF
CDR3 DNA: TGTGCCAGCACCGATCTGGGACTAGCGGGAGGCGAGCAGTACTTC

V gene: TRBV2
D gene: .
J gene: TRBJ2-3
clone size: .
CDR3 protein: CASKLGQSTDTQYF
CDR3 DNA: TGTGCCAGCAAGTTAGGACAGTCCACAGATACGCAGTATTTT

V gene: TRBV7-6
D gene: .
J gene: TRBJ2-1
clone size: .
CDR3 protein: CASSLLITARYNEQFF
CDR3 DNA: TGTGCCAGCAGCTTATTAATTACAGCTAGGTACAATGAGCAGTTCTTC

V gene: TRBV30
D gene: .
J gene: TRBJ2-7
clone size: once
CDR3 protein: CACLQGGTYEQYF
CDR3 DNA: TGTGCCTGCCTCCAGGGGGGTACCTACGAGCAGTACTTC

V gene: TRBV18
D gene: .
J gene: TRBJ2-1
clone size: once
CDR3 protein: CASSPEGYNEQFF
CDR3 DNA: TGTGCCAGCTCACCGGAGGGCTACAATGAGCAGTTCTTC

V gene: TRBV2
D gene: .
J gene: TRBJ2-7
clone size: once
CDR3 protein: CASSAPYEQYF
CDR3 DNA: TGTGCCAGCAGTGCCCCCTACGAGCAGTACTTC

V gene: TRBV11-2
D gene: .
J gene: TRBJ2-7
clone size: .
CDR3 protein: CASSLDYRGSYEQYF
CDR3 DNA: TGTGCCAGCAGCTTAGATTATCGTGGCTCCTACGAGCAGTACTTC

V gene: TRBV10-3
D gene: TRBD2
J gene: TRBJ2-7
clone size: .
CDR3 protein: CAISEEGGRNEQYF
CDR3 DNA: TGTGCCATCAGTGAGGAGGGAGGGAGGAACGAGCAGTACTTC

V gene: TRBV7-2
D gene: .
J gene: TRBJ2-7
clone size: .
CDR3 protein: CASSRTRDYEQYF
CDR3 DNA: TGTGCCAGCAGCCGAACCAGGGACTACGAGCAGTACTTC

V gene: TRBV27
D gene: TRBD2
J gene: TRBJ2-7
clone size: .
CDR3 protein: CASSGTSGGEQYF
CDR3 DNA: TGTGCCAGCAGCGGGACTAGCGGAGGCGAGCAGTACTTC

V gene: TRBV28
D gene: TRBD1
J gene: TRBJ1-1
clone size: .
CDR3 protein: CASSGYRGGTEAFF
CDR3 DNA: TGTGCCAGCAGTGGCTACAGGGGCGGCACTGAAGCTTTCTTT

V gene: TRBV27
D gene: TRBD2
J gene: TRBJ2-2
clone size: .
CDR3 protein: CASSSMTSGRAGGELFF
CDR3 DNA: TGTGCCAGCAGTTCAATGACTAGCGGGAGGGCTGGCGGGGAGCTGTTTTTT

V gene: TRBV9
D gene: .
J gene: TRBJ2-1
clone size: .
CDR3 protein: CASSVGHPSSYNEQFF
CDR3 DNA: TGTGCCAGCAGCGTAGGGCACCCGAGCTCCTACAATGAGCAGTTCTTC

V gene: TRBV6-1
D gene: .
J gene: TRBJ1-2
clone size: .
CDR3 protein: CASIVGGTNYGYTF
CDR3 DNA: TGTGCCAGCATTGTTGGGGGCACCAACTATGGCTACACCTTC

V gene: TRBV28
D gene: .
J gene: TRBJ1-2
clone size: .
CDR3 protein: CASSLVGGGYTF
CDR3 DNA: TGTGCCAGCAGTTTAGTTGGCGGTGGCTACACCTTC

V gene: TRBV2
D gene: .
J gene: TRBJ1-1
clone size: .
CDR3 protein: CASRMETGVTFF
CDR3 DNA: TGTGCCAGCAGGATGGAAACCGGGGTAACTTTCTTT

V gene: TRBV9
D gene: .
J gene: TRBJ2-5
clone size: .
CDR3 protein: CASSVSGIQETQYF
CDR3 DNA: TGTGCCAGCAGCGTTAGCGGAATCCAAGAGACCCAGTACTTC

V gene: TRBV28
D gene: TRBD2
J gene: TRBJ2-7
clone size: .
CDR3 protein: CASTHASLAGIYEQYF
CDR3 DNA: TGTGCCAGCACCCACGCCTCACTAGCGGGAATCTACGAGCAGTACTTC

V gene: TRBV21-1
D gene: .
J gene: TRBJ1-2
clone size: .
CDR3 protein: CASNPDRGIGYTF
CDR3 DNA: TGTGCCAGCAACCCGGACAGGGGTATCGGCTACACCTTC

V gene: TRBV6-1
D gene: .
J gene: TRBJ2-7
clone size: once
CDR3 protein: CASSEFTLGEQYF
CDR3 DNA: TGTGCCAGCAGTGAATTCACCCTCGGGGAGCAGTACTTC

V gene: TRBV7-2
D gene: .
J gene: TRBJ2-1
clone size: .
CDR3 protein: CASSLVSGSYNEQFF
CDR3 DNA: TGTGCCAGCAGCTTAGTTTCAGGCTCCTACAATGAGCAGTTCTTC

V gene: TRBV18
D gene: TRBD1
J gene: TRBJ2-2
clone size: .
CDR3 protein: CASSPRQGENTGELFF
CDR3 DNA: TGTGCCAGCTCACCACGGCAGGGGGAGAACACCGGGGAGCTGTTTTTT

V gene: TRBV2
D gene: .
J gene: TRBJ2-1
clone size: .
CDR3 protein: CASSRGLDSAYNEQFF
CDR3 DNA: TGTGCCAGCAGCCGAGGACTTGACAGCGCCTACAATGAGCAGTTCTTC

V gene: TRBV5-1
D gene: .
J gene: TRBJ2-1
clone size: once
CDR3 protein: CASTLALGEQFF
CDR3 DNA: TGCGCCAGCACATTAGCGTTAGGCGAGCAGTTCTTC

V gene: TRBV28
D gene: .
J gene: TRBJ2-7
clone size: .
CDR3 protein: CASSLSPVSYEQYF
CDR3 DNA: TGTGCCAGCAGTTTATCCCCGGTTTCCTACGAGCAGTACTTC

V gene: TRBV28
D gene: TRBD1
J gene: TRBJ2-5
clone size: .
CDR3 protein: CASRTTGTGGWETQYF
CDR3 DNA: TGTGCCAGCAGAACAACCGGGACAGGGGGATGGGAGACCCAGTACTTC

V gene: TRBV7-2
D gene: .
J gene: TRBJ2-2
clone size: once
CDR3 protein: CASSRSGWPNTGELFF
CDR3 DNA: TGTGCCAGCAGCCGATCAGGGTGGCCCAACACCGGGGAGCTGTTTTTT

V gene: TRBV25-1
D gene: TRBD1
J gene: TRBJ2-3
clone size: .
CDR3 protein: CASSVGTGGRADTQYF
CDR3 DNA: TGTGCCAGCAGTGTAGGGACAGGGGGCAGGGCAGATACGCAGTATTTT

V gene: TRBV9
D gene: TRBD1
J gene: TRBJ2-1
clone size: .
CDR3 protein: CASSPVLGQGVENEQFF
CDR3 DNA: TGTGCCAGCAGCCCCGTCCTGGGGCAGGGGGTCGAGAATGAGCAGTTCTTC